The table lists the clone carrying this T cell receptor (beta chain) with a few counts. The junction and the germline gene differ at one end; a read error may be behind it. The data are from a study of beta chain features in type 1 diabetes. The CDR3 sequence is 15 residues long. The germline CDR1 and CDR2 sequences are SGHTA and FQGTGA. Isolated RNA was reverse transcribed in full, so expressed TCRB transcripts were sequenced. Generated by immunoSEQ multiplex PCR, the TCRdb table keeps only in-frame clones and is missing some. This table has about 410,000 clones, about 14% appearing once. Sequencing was carried out using naive CD4+ T cells from blood. This rearrangement joins TRBV7-3 to TRBJ2-1; no clear D. The clonotype comes from a man aged 25-45 years in good health. Here the CDR3 DNA reads TGTGCCAGCAGTTTAATCTCGGTCTCTTCGGATGAGCAGTTCTTC. It translates to CASSLISVSSDEQFF.